This TCR beta chain was found in a study of blood T cells in healthy people across ages. Using a J-beta primer mix together with a sample-barcoded 5' primer, a second PCR was run for roughly 7 to 12 cycles. One entry per CDR3 protein results from TCRdb running MiXCR on the 5' RACE reads. The sample includes 750,000 to 950,000 distinct CDR3 sequences, roughly 25% of them seen just once. Germline CDR1 SGHRS, CDR2 YFSETQ. The CDR3 contains 12 residues. After removal of 9 bases from V and 7 bases from J, the junction contained 7 bases not matched to a gene. The same sample was also studied in work on T cells of mothers and their children.

Sequencing was carried out using blood. The chain employs TRBV5-1 and TRBJ2-1; 7 bases are shared with TRBD1. The TCR was taken from a boy younger than 18 in good health. CDR3 in amino acids: CATGDSGNEQFF. The DNA of the CDR3 is TGCGCCACCGGGGACAGCGGAAATGAGCAGTTCTTC.